These T cell receptor beta chains were read from a single sample in a study of shared clonotypes between healthy human individuals. The repertoire was sequenced with immunoSEQ multiplex PCR; TCRdb's copy has only in-frame clones and lacks some. The table records over 2 million clones, about nine tenths of them present only once. Sequences were obtained from naive CD4+ T cells from PBMCs. These receptors were obtained from a man between 18 and 35 years old in good health. Some clones in this sample may be carry-over from other donors' samples. Both conserved end residues are part of each CDR3. D genes are given only for firm matches. The size field is filled for only some rows; it gives once, few, many or a size class.

J: TRBJ1-1; D: TRBD1; size: .; V: TRBV19; DNA: TGTGCCAGTAGTTTAAGGGGGCTCTGGACTGAAGCTTTCTTT; CDR3: CASSLRGLWTEAFF
J: TRBJ2-5; D: .; size: .; V: TRBV11-1; DNA: TGTGCCAGCAGCTGGTGGCGGGAGACCCAGTACTTC; CDR3: CASSWWRETQYF
J: TRBJ2-1; D: TRBD2; size: .; V: TRBV2; DNA: TGTGCCAGCTCGTGGGGACTAGTTGACGGTGAGCAGTTCTTC; CDR3: CASSWGLVDGEQFF
J: TRBJ2-3; D: .; size: .; V: TRBV7-2; DNA: TGTGCCAGCAGCTTGTCAATGAGGGCAATAGGGGTTACGCAGTATTTT; CDR3: CASSLSMRAIGVTQYF
J: TRBJ1-4; D: .; size: .; V: TRBV5-1; DNA: TGCGCCAGCAGCTCGCCCGACTCCCCCAGCGGAAAACTGTTTTTT; CDR3: CASSSPDSPSGKLFF
J: TRBJ1-3; D: .; size: .; V: TRBV28; DNA: TGTGCCAGCAGTGTAACATACTCTGGAAACACCATATATTTT; CDR3: CASSVTYSGNTIYF
J: TRBJ1-5; D: .; size: .; V: TRBV30; DNA: TGTGCCTGGAGCGGGACGGAAAATCAGCCCCAGCATTTT; CDR3: CAWSGTENQPQHF
J: TRBJ1-5; D: TRBD1; size: .; V: TRBV28; DNA: TGTGCCAGCAGTTTTGGGACAGAACAACAGCCCCAGCATTTT; CDR3: CASSFGTEQQPQHF
J: TRBJ2-3; D: .; size: .; V: TRBV7-3; DNA: TGTGCCAGCAGCACGAATCGGGGCGACACAGATACGCAGTATTTT; CDR3: CASSTNRGDTDTQYF
J: TRBJ2-5; D: TRBD2; size: .; V: TRBV9; DNA: TGTGCCAGCAGCCTCGGGACTAGCGGGCCCCAAGAGACCCAGTACTTC; CDR3: CASSLGTSGPQETQYF
J: TRBJ1-1; D: .; size: .; V: TRBV11-2; DNA: TGTGCCAGCAGCTTGAATCGACTTGAAGCTTTCTTT; CDR3: CASSLNRLEAFF
J: TRBJ2-7; D: .; size: .; V: TRBV2; DNA: TGTGCCAGCAGTGAAGCCCGGGGACGGACCTACGAGCAGTACTTC; CDR3: CASSEARGRTYEQYF
J: TRBJ2-2; D: .; size: .; V: TRBV5-6; DNA: TGTGCCAGCAGCTTGTTGGCTAGCCAGAACACCGGGGAGCTGTTTTTT; CDR3: CASSLLASQNTGELFF
J: TRBJ2-3; D: TRBD1; size: .; V: TRBV30; DNA: TGTGCCTGGAGTACAGGGGGCGGTTTAGATACGCAGTATTTT; CDR3: CAWSTGGGLDTQYF
J: TRBJ1-2; D: .; size: .; V: TRBV6-5; DNA: TGTGCCAGCAGTTACGTACAGGGTACAGGCTACACCTTC; CDR3: CASSYVQGTGYTF
J: TRBJ2-5; D: TRBD1; size: .; V: TRBV7-3; DNA: TGTGCCAGCAGCTACAGGCCGGGACAGGGGGAAGAGACCCAGTACTTC; CDR3: CASSYRPGQGEETQYF
J: TRBJ2-2; D: TRBD1; size: .; V: TRBV7-9; DNA: TGTGCCAGCAGCCCCTCGGACAGGGTATGGGGGACCGGGGAGCTGTTTTTT; CDR3: CASSPSDRVWGTGELFF
J: TRBJ1-2; D: TRBD1; size: .; V: TRBV29-1; DNA: TGCAGCGTTGGGTCCCCGGCAGGGGGGGGAAACTATGGCTACACCTTC; CDR3: CSVGSPAGGGNYGYTF
J: TRBJ2-7; D: .; size: .; V: TRBV21-1; DNA: TGTGCCAGCAGCTCCCCGGCTGCGACCTCCTACGAGCAGTACTTC; CDR3: CASSSPAATSYEQYF
J: TRBJ2-5; D: .; size: .; V: TRBV5-1; DNA: TGCGCCAGCAGCTTCATCGGGACGGCAGAAGAGACCCAGTACTTC; CDR3: CASSFIGTAEETQYF
J: TRBJ2-7; D: .; size: .; V: TRBV11-2; DNA: TGTGCCAGCAGCTTAGGACTAACCTACGAGCAGTACTTC; CDR3: CASSLGLTYEQYF
J: TRBJ2-1; D: .; size: .; V: TRBV2; DNA: TGTGCCAGCTGCAGCGGCCCTTACAATGAGCAGTTCTTC; CDR3: CASCSGPYNEQFF
J: TRBJ1-5; D: TRBD1; size: .; V: TRBV6-5; DNA: TGTGCCAGCAGTTACGCCGGGACAGGGGGGAATCAGCCCCAGCATTTT; CDR3: CASSYAGTGGNQPQHF
J: TRBJ2-3; D: .; size: .; V: TRBV19; DNA: TGTGCCAGTAGTATCCGGGGGAAAACGCAGTATTTT; CDR3: CASSIRGKTQYF
J: TRBJ1-2; D: TRBD1; size: .; V: TRBV7-2; DNA: TGTGCCAGCAGCTCGGACAGGGCCTTATCGATGGGCTACACCTTC; CDR3: CASSSDRALSMGYTF
J: TRBJ2-3; D: TRBD1; size: once; V: TRBV4-1; DNA: TGCGCCAGCAGCCAACCAAGGACAGGGGGCACAGATACGCAGTATTTT; CDR3: CASSQPRTGGTDTQYF
J: TRBJ2-1; D: TRBD1; size: .; V: TRBV2; DNA: TGTGCCAGCAGATCAACAGGGGTGGGCAATGAGCAGTTCTTC; CDR3: CASRSTGVGNEQFF
J: TRBJ1-4; D: .; size: .; V: TRBV29-1; DNA: TGCAGCGTCTCGAAGGGGAGGTCTGCTGAAAAACTGTTTTTT; CDR3: CSVSKGRSAEKLFF
J: TRBJ2-2; D: .; size: .; V: TRBV15; DNA: TGTGCCACCAGCAGGGCCGCCGGGGAGCTGTTTTTT; CDR3: CATSRAAGELFF
J: TRBJ1-2; D: .; size: once; V: TRBV28; DNA: TGTGCCAGCAGTTTTGCATCCCCGGGGTATGGCTACACCTTC; CDR3: CASSFASPGYGYTF
J: TRBJ1-5; D: .; size: once; V: TRBV28; DNA: TGTGCCGCTGAGGGCAGCCTCAATCAGCCCCAGCATTTT; CDR3: CAAEGSLNQPQHF
J: TRBJ1-2; D: .; size: .; V: TRBV4-2; DNA: TGTGCCAGCAGCCAAATGGGGGGACCGCTACCCAAAAACTATGGCTACACCTTC; CDR3: CASSQMGGPLPKNYGYTF
J: TRBJ2-2; D: .; size: .; V: TRBV14; DNA: TGTGCCAGCAGCCAAGGGAATCGGGCCACCGGGGAGCTGTTTTTT; CDR3: CASSQGNRATGELFF